These T cell receptor beta chains were read from a single sample in a study of blood T cell repertoires in COVID-19. Repertoires were generated with immunoSEQ multiplex PCR, while TCRdb's copy carries only in-frame clones and drops some. The sample yields about 180,000 clones, around 85% seen once. Input material: peripheral blood. Receptor source: a man aged 45 to 65 with active or convalescent COVID-19. The CDR3 runs from the conserved cysteine through the conserved F or W. The order of the fields is D gene, V gene, J gene, clone size, CDR3 protein, CDR3 DNA. A D gene is named only where the DNA matches it firmly. Size is omitted from some rows. Given values are once, few, many or a class for expanded clones.

D gene: TRBD1; V gene: TRBV2; J gene: TRBJ1-5; clone size: -; CDR3 protein: CASTGGGQGYGNQPQHF; CDR3 DNA: TGTGCCAGCACTGGTGGGGGACAGGGTTATGGGAATCAGCCCCAGCATTTT
D gene: -; V gene: TRBV29-1; J gene: TRBJ2-3; clone size: -; CDR3 protein: CSVEPGTDTQYF; CDR3 DNA: TGCAGCGTTGAACCCGGGACAGATACGCAGTATTTT
D gene: -; V gene: TRBV11-2; J gene: TRBJ1-6; clone size: many; CDR3 protein: CASSLDARVGSPLHF; CDR3 DNA: TGTGCCAGCAGCTTAGATGCCAGGGTGGGTTCACCCCTCCACTTT
D gene: TRBD2; V gene: TRBV18; J gene: TRBJ2-7; clone size: -; CDR3 protein: CASSPGTSGPYEQYF; CDR3 DNA: TGTGCCAGCTCCCCCGGGACTAGCGGTCCCTACGAGCAGTACTTC
D gene: TRBD1; V gene: TRBV11-3; J gene: TRBJ2-3; clone size: few; CDR3 protein: CASSSQGAGDTQYF; CDR3 DNA: TGTGCCAGCAGCTCACAGGGGGCGGGCGATACGCAGTATTTT
D gene: -; V gene: TRBV19; J gene: TRBJ1-1; clone size: -; CDR3 protein: CASSNGPGGNTEAFF; CDR3 DNA: TGTGCCAGTAGTAATGGCCCAGGTGGGAACACTGAAGCTTTCTTT
D gene: TRBD2; V gene: TRBV28; J gene: TRBJ2-1; clone size: -; CDR3 protein: CASTSGTNEQFF; CDR3 DNA: TGTGCCAGCACTAGCGGGACCAATGAGCAGTTCTTC
D gene: -; V gene: TRBV2; J gene: TRBJ1-2; clone size: -; CDR3 protein: CARYYGGSYGYTF; CDR3 DNA: TGTGCCAGATACTATGGAGGTTCCTATGGCTACACCTTC
D gene: TRBD1; V gene: TRBV7-2; J gene: TRBJ1-5; clone size: -; CDR3 protein: CASSPESPTGIQHF; CDR3 DNA: TGTGCCAGCAGCCCCGAGTCGCCGACAGGGATCCAGCATTTT
D gene: -; V gene: TRBV24-1; J gene: TRBJ2-1; clone size: -; CDR3 protein: CATSDPGGRNNEQFF; CDR3 DNA: TGTGCCACCAGTGATCCCGGGGGGCGGAACAATGAGCAGTTCTTC
D gene: TRBD1; V gene: TRBV7-2; J gene: TRBJ1-1; clone size: -; CDR3 protein: CASRPTGGWGTEAFF; CDR3 DNA: TGTGCCAGCAGACCGACAGGGGGCTGGGGGACTGAAGCTTTCTTT
D gene: TRBD2; V gene: TRBV5-1; J gene: TRBJ2-1; clone size: -; CDR3 protein: CASSPVGIAGGSYNEQFF; CDR3 DNA: TGCGCCAGCAGCCCGGTAGGGATAGCGGGAGGATCTTACAATGAGCAGTTCTTC
D gene: TRBD1; V gene: TRBV24-1; J gene: TRBJ2-7; clone size: -; CDR3 protein: CATSDPDRGYEQYF; CDR3 DNA: TGTGCCACCAGTGACCCAGACAGGGGCTACGAGCAGTACTTC
D gene: -; V gene: TRBV4-2; J gene: TRBJ1-2; clone size: -; CDR3 protein: CASSPERDGAYGYTF; CDR3 DNA: TGTGCCAGCAGCCCCGAGCGGGACGGGGCCTATGGCTACACCTTC
D gene: TRBD1; V gene: TRBV18; J gene: TRBJ1-2; clone size: few; CDR3 protein: CASSTGTDTYGYTF; CDR3 DNA: TGTGCCAGCTCAACCGGGACAGATACATATGGCTACACCTTC
D gene: TRBD2; V gene: TRBV7-9; J gene: TRBJ2-5; clone size: -; CDR3 protein: CASSARLAAGETQYF; CDR3 DNA: TGTGCCAGCAGTGCACGACTAGCAGCGGGGGAGACCCAGTACTTC
D gene: -; V gene: TRBV6-2/TRBV6-3; J gene: TRBJ1-2; clone size: -; CDR3 protein: CASSHPGYTF; CDR3 DNA: TGTGCCAGCAGCCATCCGGGCTACACCTTC
D gene: -; V gene: TRBV27; J gene: TRBJ1-1; clone size: few; CDR3 protein: CASSFSQTNTEAFF; CDR3 DNA: TGTGCCAGCAGTTTCTCACAGACGAACACTGAAGCTTTCTTT
D gene: TRBD1; V gene: TRBV4-1; J gene: TRBJ1-5; clone size: -; CDR3 protein: CASSQGQGAAINQPQHF; CDR3 DNA: TGCGCCAGCAGCCAAGGACAGGGGGCTGCCATCAATCAGCCCCAGCATTTT
D gene: TRBD1; V gene: TRBV28; J gene: TRBJ1-2; clone size: -; CDR3 protein: CASRGQGSVGYGYTF; CDR3 DNA: TGTGCCAGCAGGGGACAGGGGTCCGTAGGTTATGGCTACACCTTC
D gene: -; V gene: TRBV7-9; J gene: TRBJ1-4; clone size: -; CDR3 protein: CASSLRAGSDATNEKLFF; CDR3 DNA: TGTGCCAGCAGCCTCCGGGCAGGGTCTGACGCAACTAATGAAAAACTGTTTTTT
D gene: -; V gene: TRBV30; J gene: TRBJ1-1; clone size: -; CDR3 protein: CAWRSLLASEAFF; CDR3 DNA: TGTGCCTGGAGGTCCTTATTAGCATCTGAAGCTTTCTTT
D gene: TRBD1; V gene: TRBV28; J gene: TRBJ1-5; clone size: -; CDR3 protein: CASSSGGIQPQHF; CDR3 DNA: TGTGCCAGCAGTTCAGGGGGCATTCAGCCCCAGCATTTT
D gene: -; V gene: TRBV3-1/TRBV3-2; J gene: TRBJ1-1; clone size: -; CDR3 protein: CASSQDTWTDEAFF; CDR3 DNA: TGTGCCAGCAGCCAAGATACCTGGACAGACGAAGCTTTCTTT
D gene: -; V gene: TRBV6-1; J gene: TRBJ1-5; clone size: once; CDR3 protein: CASSEPPLRSNQPQHF; CDR3 DNA: TGTGCCAGCAGTGAACCCCCATTGAGGAGCAATCAGCCCCAGCATTTT
D gene: TRBD1; V gene: TRBV19; J gene: TRBJ1-5; clone size: -; CDR3 protein: CASSRYTGGSNQPQHF; CDR3 DNA: TGTGCCAGTAGTCGATACACAGGGGGTAGCAATCAGCCCCAGCATTTT
D gene: TRBD1; V gene: TRBV24-1; J gene: TRBJ1-2; clone size: once; CDR3 protein: CATSDPTGSGYTF; CDR3 DNA: TGTGCCACCAGTGACCCGACAGGGTCCGGCTACACCTTC
D gene: -; V gene: TRBV3-1/TRBV3-2; J gene: TRBJ1-2; clone size: -; CDR3 protein: CASSRTGVGEEGYTF; CDR3 DNA: TGTGCCAGCAGCCGAACCGGCGTAGGGGAGGAAGGCTACACCTTC
D gene: TRBD1; V gene: TRBV3-1/TRBV3-2; J gene: TRBJ1-1; clone size: -; CDR3 protein: CASQKTGLNTEAFF; CDR3 DNA: TGTGCCAGCCAAAAGACAGGGCTGAACACTGAAGCTTTCTTT
D gene: -; V gene: TRBV19; J gene: TRBJ1-2; clone size: -; CDR3 protein: CASSLSLTGRANYGYTF; CDR3 DNA: TGTGCCAGTAGTCTATCCCTGACAGGCCGGGCTAACTATGGCTACACCTTC
D gene: TRBD2; V gene: TRBV9; J gene: TRBJ2-1; clone size: few; CDR3 protein: CASSPGLAGGQNEQFF; CDR3 DNA: TGTGCCAGCAGCCCGGGACTAGCGGGGGGGCAGAATGAGCAGTTCTTC
D gene: -; V gene: TRBV10-1; J gene: TRBJ1-1; clone size: -; CDR3 protein: CASLQGDTEAFF; CDR3 DNA: TGCGCCAGTTTGCAGGGTGACACTGAAGCTTTCTTT
D gene: -; V gene: TRBV25-1; J gene: TRBJ1-1; clone size: -; CDR3 protein: CASTKALNTEAFF; CDR3 DNA: TGTGCCAGCACGAAAGCGCTGAACACTGAAGCTTTCTTT
D gene: TRBD1; V gene: TRBV25-1; J gene: TRBJ1-4; clone size: -; CDR3 protein: CASSDGQANEKLFF; CDR3 DNA: TGTGCCAGCAGTGACGGACAGGCGAATGAAAAACTGTTTTTT
D gene: -; V gene: TRBV15; J gene: TRBJ1-1; clone size: -; CDR3 protein: CATSGVSAGAFF; CDR3 DNA: TGTGCCACCAGCGGGGTCTCCGCGGGAGCTTTCTTT
D gene: -; V gene: TRBV28; J gene: TRBJ2-5; clone size: -; CDR3 protein: CASSSGGQETQYF; CDR3 DNA: TGTGCCAGCAGCTCCGGGGGTCAAGAGACCCAGTACTTC
D gene: TRBD1; V gene: TRBV5-1; J gene: TRBJ1-2; clone size: -; CDR3 protein: CASSLGVDRGGNGYTF; CDR3 DNA: TGCGCCAGCAGCTTGGGAGTGGACAGGGGTGGGAATGGCTACACCTTC
D gene: -; V gene: TRBV30; J gene: TRBJ1-1; clone size: -; CDR3 protein: CAWSEAVQAFF; CDR3 DNA: TGTGCCTGGAGTGAAGCGGTTCAAGCTTTCTTT
D gene: TRBD1; V gene: TRBV19; J gene: TRBJ2-1; clone size: -; CDR3 protein: CASSVGTVSDNEQFF; CDR3 DNA: TGTGCCAGTAGTGTCGGGACAGTGTCCGACAATGAGCAGTTCTTC
D gene: -; V gene: TRBV9; J gene: TRBJ1-3; clone size: few; CDR3 protein: CASSVDVGVGNTIYF; CDR3 DNA: TGTGCCAGCAGCGTTGATGTAGGGGTTGGAAACACCATATATTTT
D gene: -; V gene: TRBV18; J gene: TRBJ2-1; clone size: -; CDR3 protein: CASSLYTSQGSSYNEQFF; CDR3 DNA: TGTGCCAGCTCACTTTACACGTCGCAGGGAAGCTCCTACAATGAGCAGTTCTTC
D gene: TRBD1; V gene: TRBV5-1; J gene: TRBJ1-1; clone size: -; CDR3 protein: CASSWTGTGAGMNTEAFF; CDR3 DNA: TGCGCCAGCAGCTGGACCGGGACAGGGGCAGGGATGAACACTGAAGCTTTCTTT
D gene: -; V gene: TRBV5-1; J gene: TRBJ2-5; clone size: -; CDR3 protein: CASSRAAGMETQYF; CDR3 DNA: TGCGCCAGCAGCCGGGCCGCGGGTATGGAGACCCAGTACTTC
D gene: -; V gene: TRBV6-5; J gene: TRBJ2-5; clone size: few; CDR3 protein: CASSPRLLETQYF; CDR3 DNA: TGTGCCAGCAGTCCCCGACTTCTAGAGACCCAGTACTTC
D gene: -; V gene: TRBV18; J gene: TRBJ2-7; clone size: -; CDR3 protein: CASSSLSRGSYEQYF; CDR3 DNA: TGTGCCAGCTCATCCCTCAGCCGGGGATCATACGAGCAGTACTTC
D gene: TRBD2; V gene: TRBV9; J gene: TRBJ2-5; clone size: once; CDR3 protein: CASSKTGGETQYF; CDR3 DNA: TGTGCCAGCAGTAAGACCGGGGGGGAGACCCAGTACTTC
D gene: TRBD1; V gene: TRBV28; J gene: TRBJ1-1; clone size: -; CDR3 protein: CASSDWTGMNTEAFF; CDR3 DNA: TGTGCCAGCAGTGACTGGACAGGGATGAACACTGAAGCTTTCTTT